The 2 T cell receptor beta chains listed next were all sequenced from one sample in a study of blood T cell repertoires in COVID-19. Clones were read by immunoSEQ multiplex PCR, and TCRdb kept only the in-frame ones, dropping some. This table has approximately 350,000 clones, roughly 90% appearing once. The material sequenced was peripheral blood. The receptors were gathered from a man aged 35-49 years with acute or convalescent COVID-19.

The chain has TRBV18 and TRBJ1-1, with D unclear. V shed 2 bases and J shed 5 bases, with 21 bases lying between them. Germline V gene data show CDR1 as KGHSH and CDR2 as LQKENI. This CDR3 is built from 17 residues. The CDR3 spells CASSPKQLGLGGTEAFF. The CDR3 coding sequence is TGTGCCAGCTCACCAAAACAGCTCGGTCTCGGTGGAACTGAAGCTTTCTTT.

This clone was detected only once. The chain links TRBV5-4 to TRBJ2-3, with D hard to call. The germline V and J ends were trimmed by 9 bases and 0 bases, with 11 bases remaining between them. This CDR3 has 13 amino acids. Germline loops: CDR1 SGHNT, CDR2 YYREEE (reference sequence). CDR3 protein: CATQAPSTDTQYF. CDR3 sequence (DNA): TGTGCCACCCAGGCCCCTAGCACAGATACGCAGTATTTT.